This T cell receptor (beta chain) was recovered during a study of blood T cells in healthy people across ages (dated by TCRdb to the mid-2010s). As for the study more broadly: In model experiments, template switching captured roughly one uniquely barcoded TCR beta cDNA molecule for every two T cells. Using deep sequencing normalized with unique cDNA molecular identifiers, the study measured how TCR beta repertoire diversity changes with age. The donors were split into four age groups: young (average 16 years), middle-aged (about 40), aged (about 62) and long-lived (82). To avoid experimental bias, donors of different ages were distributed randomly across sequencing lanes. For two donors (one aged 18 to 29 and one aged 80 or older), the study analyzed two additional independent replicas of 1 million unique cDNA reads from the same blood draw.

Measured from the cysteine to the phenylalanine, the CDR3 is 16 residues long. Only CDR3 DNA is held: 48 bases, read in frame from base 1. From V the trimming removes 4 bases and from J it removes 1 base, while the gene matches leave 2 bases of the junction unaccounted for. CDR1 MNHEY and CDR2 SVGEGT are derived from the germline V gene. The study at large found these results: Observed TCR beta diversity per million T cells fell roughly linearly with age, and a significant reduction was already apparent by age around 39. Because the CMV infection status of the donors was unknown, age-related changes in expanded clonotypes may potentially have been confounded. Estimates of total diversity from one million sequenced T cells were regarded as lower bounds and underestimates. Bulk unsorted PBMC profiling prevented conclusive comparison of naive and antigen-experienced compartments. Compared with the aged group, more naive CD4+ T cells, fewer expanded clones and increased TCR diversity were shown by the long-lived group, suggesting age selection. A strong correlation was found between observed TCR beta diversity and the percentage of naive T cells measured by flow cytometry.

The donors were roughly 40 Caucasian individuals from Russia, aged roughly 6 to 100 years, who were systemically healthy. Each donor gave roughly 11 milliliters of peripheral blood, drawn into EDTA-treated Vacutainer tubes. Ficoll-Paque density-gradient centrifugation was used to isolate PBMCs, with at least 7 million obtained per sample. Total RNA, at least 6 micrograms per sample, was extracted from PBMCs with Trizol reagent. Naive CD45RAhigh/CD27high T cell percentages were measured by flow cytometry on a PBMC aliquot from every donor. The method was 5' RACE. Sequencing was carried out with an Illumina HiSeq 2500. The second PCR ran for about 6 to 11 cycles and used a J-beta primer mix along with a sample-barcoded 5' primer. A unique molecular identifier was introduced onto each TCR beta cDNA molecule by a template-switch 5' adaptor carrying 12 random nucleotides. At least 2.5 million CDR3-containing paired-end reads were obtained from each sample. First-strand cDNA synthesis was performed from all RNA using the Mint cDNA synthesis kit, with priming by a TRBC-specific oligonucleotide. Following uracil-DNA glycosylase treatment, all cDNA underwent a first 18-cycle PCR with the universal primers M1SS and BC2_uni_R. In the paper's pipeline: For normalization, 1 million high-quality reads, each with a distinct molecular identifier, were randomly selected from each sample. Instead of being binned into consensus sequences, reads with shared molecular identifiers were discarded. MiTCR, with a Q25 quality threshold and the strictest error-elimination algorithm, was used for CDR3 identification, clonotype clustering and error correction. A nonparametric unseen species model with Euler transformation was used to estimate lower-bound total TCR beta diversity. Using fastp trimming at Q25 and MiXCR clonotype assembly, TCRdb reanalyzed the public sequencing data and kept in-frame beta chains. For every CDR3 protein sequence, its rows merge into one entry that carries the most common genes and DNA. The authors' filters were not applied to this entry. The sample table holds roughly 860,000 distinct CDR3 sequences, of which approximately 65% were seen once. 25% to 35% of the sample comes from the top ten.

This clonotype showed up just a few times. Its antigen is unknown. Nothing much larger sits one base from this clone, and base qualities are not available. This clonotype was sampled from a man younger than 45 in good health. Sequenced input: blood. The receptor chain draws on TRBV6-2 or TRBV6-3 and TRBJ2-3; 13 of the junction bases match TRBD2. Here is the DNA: TGTGCCAGCAGTTTTGGACTAGCGGGGGGCACAGATACGCAGTATTTT. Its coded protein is CASSFGLAGGTDTQYF.